Following are 10 T cell receptor beta chains from one sample sequenced in a study of T-cell reconstitution after alpha-beta-depleted transplantation in children. This sample's TCRbeta library carried unique molecular identifier barcodes. In TCRdb, the PCR reads were re-called with MiXCR into one record per CDR3 protein. The table lists around 580,000 distinct CDR3 sequences, 27% of them singletons. This material consisted of PBMCs, taken before TCRalphabeta/CD19-depleted stem cell transplant. Receptor source: a boy less than two years old with Wiskott-Aldrich syndrome, due to receive a stem cell transplant.

This chain links TRBV3-1 with TRBJ2-3, with 13 bases lining up with TRBD2. Germline-derived CDR1 and CDR2 are LGHDT and YNNKEL (reference sequence). The V and J ends lost 2 bases and 4 bases, in that order; junction bases with no gene match: 9. There are 18 residues in the CDR3. CDR3 sequence (DNA): TGTGCCAGCAGCCAACCCGGACTAGCGGGAGATGAGGCAGATACGCAGTATTTT. Its translation is CASSQPGLAGDEADTQYF.

In its sample, this clonotype was seen a few times. The rearrangement links TRBV20-1 to TRBJ2-1, with TRBD2 matching over 7 bases. CDR1 DFQATT and CDR2 SNEGSKA come from the germline V gene (reference sequence). The V segment lost 5 bases and the J segment 6 bases; nucleotides outside the gene matches: 16. The CDR3 covers 16 residues. The CDR3 protein is CSAYPLAGALFNEQFF. CDR3 DNA sequence: TGCAGTGCTTACCCGCTGGCGGGAGCCCTATTCAATGAGCAGTTCTTC.

The chain links TRBV30 to TRBJ2-7; 11 positions match TRBD2. The CDR3 runs 13 residues. In germline, CDR1 is GTSNPN, CDR2 SVGIG (reference sequence). V lost 8 bases to trimming and J lost 1 base; unmatched junction nucleotides: 4. CDR3 bases: TGTGCCAGATCTAGCGGGAGGTCCTACGAGCAGTACTTC. Its protein product is CARSSGRSYEQYF.

The chain couples TRBV5-1 to TRBJ2-3; D is unclear. CDR1 and CDR2 from the germline V gene are SGHRS and YFSETQ. The CDR3 spans 12 residues. The V end lost 2 bases, the J end lost 4 bases, and 5 bases lay between the germline ends. The CDR3 DNA reads as TGCGCCAGCAGCTTTAAAGCAGATACGCAGTATTTT. Its translation is CASSFKADTQYF.

The CDR3: CASSGAPGGKETQYF. CDR3 in DNA: TGTGCCAGCAGTGGGGCCCCGGGGGGTAAGGAGACCCAGTACTTC. The V call is TRBV25-1, the J call TRBJ2-5; TRBD2 aligns across 7 bases. CDR1 and CDR2 from the germline V gene are MGHDK and SYGVNS. The CDR3 sequence is 15 residues long. Germline trimming cut 4 bases from V and 5 bases from J; bases unmatched to any gene: 10.

J is TRBJ2-3 and V is TRBV5-1; 11 bases line up with TRBD2. J was trimmed by 5 bases and V by 9 bases; bases with no gene match: 8. Germline CDR1 and CDR2: SGHRS and YFSETQ. This CDR3 spans 14 amino acids. The CDR3 nucleotides are TGCGCCACCTCACTAGCGGGAGCGGTAGATACGCAGTATTTT. Residues: CATSLAGAVDTQYF.

This clonotype was recorded a few times. This chain links TRBV28 with TRBJ1-6; D uncertain. The V gene lost 6 bases and the J gene lost 10 bases, with 10 bases spanning the gap. The CDR3 has 12 residues. The germline V gene has CDR1 MDHEN and CDR2 SYDVKM. CDR3: CASRLVGSPLHF. CDR3 DNA: TGTGCCAGCAGGCTCGTGGGGTCACCCCTCCACTTT.

Note on this clonotype: This sequence may be a read error, since a much larger clone differs from it by one base. The chain combines TRBV12-3 or TRBV12-4 with TRBJ2-7; possible D gene TRBD2, 6 bases. V lost 3 bases, J lost 0 bases, and 9 bases lay in between. This CDR3 has 14 residues. The CDR3 is CASSLGDFSYEQYF. CDR3 DNA sequence: TGTGCCAGCAGTTTGGGGGACTTCTCCTACGAGCAGTACTTC.

The chain combines TRBV2 with TRBJ1-1; D gene uncertain. Trimming cost V 7 bases and J 2 bases, with 8 bases left between them. The CDR3 is 12 amino acids. Germline CDR1 and CDR2: SNHLY and FYNNEI. CDR3 in DNA: TGTGCCAGCACTTGGGTAAACACTGAAGCTTTCTTT. Its protein is CASTWVNTEAFF. Variable domain in full (rest from reference TRBV2 and TRBJ1-1): EPEVTQTPSHQVTQMGQEVILRCVPISNHLYFYWYRQILGQKVEFLVSFYNNEISEKSEIFDDQFSVERPDGSNFTLKIRSTKLEDSAMYFCASTWVNTEAFFGQGTRLTVV.

J is TRBJ2-1 and V is TRBV20-1, with 7 bases identical to TRBD2. The J segment lost 4 bases and the V segment lost 6 bases, leaving 9 bases of the junction unmatched. Germline V gene data show CDR1 as DFQATT and CDR2 as SNEGSKA (reference sequence). The CDR3 length is 14 residues. The DNA for the CDR3 is TGCAGTGCATTGACGGGAGGCGGATACAATGAGCAGTTCTTC. Translation: CSALTGGGYNEQFF.